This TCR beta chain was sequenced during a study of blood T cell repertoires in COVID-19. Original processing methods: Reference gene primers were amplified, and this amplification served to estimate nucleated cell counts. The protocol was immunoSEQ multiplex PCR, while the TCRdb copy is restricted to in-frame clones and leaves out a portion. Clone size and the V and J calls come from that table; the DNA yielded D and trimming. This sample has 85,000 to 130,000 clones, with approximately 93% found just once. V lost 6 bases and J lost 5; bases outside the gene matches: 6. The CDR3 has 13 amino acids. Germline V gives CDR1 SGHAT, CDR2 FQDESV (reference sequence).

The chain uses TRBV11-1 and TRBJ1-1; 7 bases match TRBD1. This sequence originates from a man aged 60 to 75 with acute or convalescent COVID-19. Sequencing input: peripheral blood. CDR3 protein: CASSFDRVTEAFF. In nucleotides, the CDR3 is TGTGCCAGCAGTTTTGACAGGGTGACTGAAGCTTTCTTT.